The rows below give T cell receptor beta chains drawn from one sample of a study of graft-versus-host responses after intestinal transplantation. Clones were read by immunoSEQ multiplex PCR, and TCRdb kept only the in-frame ones, dropping some. There are approximately 86,000 clones in the sample; roughly nine tenths occur only once, and more than 0.075% lies in the top ten. These TCRs are of unknown antigen specificity. The starting material was unstimulated CD4+ T cells sorted from spleen or lymph node cells, obtained before intestinal transplant. These receptors were collected from a human donor who received an intestinal transplant. The CDR3 runs from the conserved cysteine through the conserved F or W. The order of the fields is D gene, V gene, clone size, J gene, CDR3 DNA, CDR3 protein. D genes are given only for firm matches. Clone size is given for some rows only: seen once, a few or many times, or a class if the clone is expanded.

>TRBD1|TRBV10-2|-|TRBJ1-2
TGCGCCAGCAGTGAAGGTTGGGACAGATTCTATGGCTACACCTTC
CASSEGWDRFYGYTF
>TRBD1|TRBV6-4|-|TRBJ1-2
TGTGCCAGCAGGAGGACAGGGGGCTATGGCTACACCTTC
CASRRTGGYGYTF
>-|TRBV2|once|TRBJ2-7
TGTGCCAGCACCAATCTACAGGGTTCCTACGAGCAGTACTTC
CASTNLQGSYEQYF
>-|TRBV11-2|-|TRBJ2-7
TGTGCCAGCAGCTTAGGAATTTTGAGCGAGCAGTACTTC
CASSLGILSEQYF
>-|TRBV6-1|once|TRBJ2-7
TGTGCCAGCAGTGAAGTAATTAGCAGCTCCTACGAGCAGTACTTC
CASSEVISSSYEQYF
>-|TRBV13|-|TRBJ2-7
TGTGCCAGCAGCTTAGGCCCAGGGGAACCGAACTACGAGCAGTACTTC
CASSLGPGEPNYEQYF
>-|TRBV7-2|-|TRBJ1-6
TGTGCCAGCAGATTCACTCGGGACACTAATTCACCCCTCCACTTT
CASRFTRDTNSPLHF
>-|TRBV5-1|-|TRBJ1-2
TGCGCCAGCAGCGAGGGAAGTAACTATGGCTACACCTTC
CASSEGSNYGYTF
>-|TRBV7-9|-|TRBJ1-6
TGTGCCAGCAGTTTAGTGGAGGGCAATTCACCCCTCCACTTT
CASSLVEGNSPLHF
>TRBD1|TRBV6-6|-|TRBJ1-1
TGTGCCAGCAGTCAGGGGACAGTACAGACTGAAGCTTTCTTT
CASSQGTVQTEAFF
>TRBD1|TRBV4-1|-|TRBJ1-6
TGCGCCAGCAGCCTACAGGGGGAAAATTCACCCCTCCACTTT
CASSLQGENSPLHF
>-|TRBV7-8|-|TRBJ2-2
TGTGCCAGCAGCTTAGAGTCCCAGGGAACCGGGGAGCTGTTTTTT
CASSLESQGTGELFF
>TRBD2|TRBV6-5|-|TRBJ2-5
TGTGCCAGCAGCTCGCGGGGGGGCGTAGAGACCCAGTACTTC
CASSSRGGVETQYF
>TRBD2|TRBV7-2|once|TRBJ2-1
TGTGCCAGCAGCTTAGTCCCCCGGGCGGGGGGGTTTTTTAATGAGCAGTTCTTC
CASSLVPRAGGFFNEQFF
>-|TRBV5-4|-|TRBJ1-2
TGTGCCAGCACCCTGGGGGCCCTCCCGGATGGCTACACCTTC
CASTLGALPDGYTF
>-|TRBV7-2|-|TRBJ2-5
TGTGCCAGCAGTCCTACCGGGACTCCCCGGGAGACCCAGTACTTC
CASSPTGTPRETQYF
>-|TRBV4-3|-|TRBJ2-7
TGCGCCAGCAGCCAAGAATTGGGCAGGGGCAACGAGCAGTACTTC
CASSQELGRGNEQYF
>TRBD1|TRBV5-1|-|TRBJ2-2
TGCGCCAGCAGGGATCAGGGGGCTGGCGGGGAGCTGTTTTTT
CASRDQGAGGELFF
>-|TRBV5-1|-|TRBJ2-1
TGCGCCAGCAGCTTCGGGGGTACCTACAATGAGCAGTTCTTC
CASSFGGTYNEQFF
>-|TRBV5-1|-|TRBJ2-5
TGCGCCAGCAGTTACCACTACACCTCTTTAGGCCAAGAGACCCAGTACTTC
CASSYHYTSLGQETQYF
>TRBD2|TRBV11-3|-|TRBJ2-1
TGTGCCAGCAGCCCAGCCCCGGGACTAGCGGGGGTCGAGCAGTTCTTC
CASSPAPGLAGVEQFF
>-|TRBV4-1|-|TRBJ1-4
TGCGCCAGCAGCCAACTTAGCGGTGAATTTGAAAAACTGTTTTTT
CASSQLSGEFEKLFF
>TRBD1|TRBV10-1|-|TRBJ2-1
TGCGCCAGCAGTGACCGACAGGGTACCTACAATGAGCAGTTCTTC
CASSDRQGTYNEQFF
>-|TRBV27|-|TRBJ2-1
TGTGCCAGCAGTTTGAGTTCGCCTCTAGCCCGGGTTATCTTC
CASSLSSPLARVIF
>TRBD2|TRBV18|-|TRBJ2-7
TGTGCCAGCTCACAGGGACTAGCGGGCCCCCGGAGCAACGAGCAGTACTTC
CASSQGLAGPRSNEQYF
>TRBD1|TRBV27|-|TRBJ2-5
TGTGCCAGCAGTTTAGACAGGGGGCGGGGAGAGACCCAGTACTTC
CASSLDRGRGETQYF
>-|TRBV21-1|-|TRBJ2-7
TGTGCCAGCAGCAAACCCATTTTCTCCTACGAGCAGTACTTC
CASSKPIFSYEQYF
>-|TRBV9|-|TRBJ2-7
TGTGCCAGCAGCGTGTCGACAGGCTCCTACGAGCAGTACTTC
CASSVSTGSYEQYF
>-|TRBV7-2|-|TRBJ1-2
TGTGCCAGCAGCCGGGAGAACTATGGCTACACCTTC
CASSRENYGYTF
>-|TRBV29-1|-|TRBJ2-7
TGCAGCGTTGCGGGGTCCGGCTACGAGCAGTACTTC
CSVAGSGYEQYF
>-|TRBV9|-|TRBJ2-1
TGTGCCAGCAGCGAAAATCCGGGACTCTACAATGAGCAGTTCTTC
CASSENPGLYNEQFF
>-|TRBV10-1|few|TRBJ1-3
TGCGCCAGCGGACCAGGGCTTGGAACTGGAAACACCATATATTTT
CASGPGLGTGNTIYF
>TRBD1|TRBV23-1|-|TRBJ2-2
TGCGCCAGCAGAAACAGGGGGCCCGGGGAGCTGTTTTTT
CASRNRGPGELFF
>TRBD1|TRBV19|-|TRBJ1-1
TGTGCCAGTAGTACCTACAGGGGGGGAAACACTGAAGCTTTCTTT
CASSTYRGGNTEAFF
>TRBD1|TRBV11-2|-|TRBJ2-7
TGTGCCAGCAGCCGCCCGGGACAGGGGAGTTACGAGCAGTACTTC
CASSRPGQGSYEQYF
>-|TRBV5-6|-|TRBJ2-2
TGTGCCAGCAGCTACGGAGGTTCGCACAGCGACCCGTACACCGGGGAGCTGTTTTTT
CASSYGGSHSDPYTGELFF
>-|TRBV5-6|few|TRBJ1-3
TGTGCCAGCAGCTTTACGGGGTCTGGAAACACCATATATTTT
CASSFTGSGNTIYF
>TRBD1|TRBV9|-|TRBJ2-1
TGTGCCAGCAGCTTACGGGGCCCCCAGGGGGAACCCTCCTACAATGAGCAGTTCTTC
CASSLRGPQGEPSYNEQFF
>-|TRBV18|-|TRBJ1-1
TGTGCCAGCTCACCCGATCGTAGCCTCATGAACACTGAAGCTTTCTTT
CASSPDRSLMNTEAFF
>-|TRBV19|-|TRBJ1-4
TGTGCCAGTAGTATAGGGGCAGCAACTAATGAAAAACTGTTTTTT
CASSIGAATNEKLFF
>-|TRBV21-1|-|TRBJ2-7
TGTGCCAGCAGAGGGACTAGCGGGGTCTACGAGCAGTACTTC
CASRGTSGVYEQYF
>-|TRBV5-6|-|TRBJ1-1
TGTGCCAGCAGCTTGACCGTAACAGGGACAAAGAACACTGAAGCTTTCTTT
CASSLTVTGTKNTEAFF
>TRBD1|TRBV7-9|few|TRBJ1-3
TGTGCCAGCAGCTTTAGGGGGCACATAGGAAACACCATATATTTT
CASSFRGHIGNTIYF
>-|TRBV19|-|TRBJ1-5
TGTGCCAGTATCCCCCGACAGGCCTCCAATCAGCCCCAGCATTTT
CASIPRQASNQPQHF
>TRBD1|TRBV27|-|TRBJ1-3
TGTGCCAGCAGCGACAGGGGGGTACCGACATTTTACTCTGGAAACACCATATATTTT
CASSDRGVPTFYSGNTIYF
>TRBD1|TRBV7-2|-|TRBJ1-5
TGTGCCAGCAGCCCGGGACAGGGTTTTCAGCCCCAGCATTTT
CASSPGQGFQPQHF
>TRBD1|TRBV6-6|-|TRBJ2-3
TGTGCCAGCAGTTACGGAGGGACAGGGGGGACAGATACGCAGTATTTT
CASSYGGTGGTDTQYF
>-|TRBV7-2|-|TRBJ1-4
TGTGCCAGCAGCTTAGGAGGGGAAAAACTGTTTTTT
CASSLGGEKLFF
>TRBD1|TRBV19|-|TRBJ1-5
TGTGCCAGTAGGGGGACAGGGGCTGGTCAGCCCCAGCATTTT
CASRGTGAGQPQHF
>TRBD1|TRBV5-1|-|TRBJ2-7
TGCGCCAGCAGCTTGGAGGGACAGGGGTACGAGCAGTACTTC
CASSLEGQGYEQYF
>-|TRBV18|-|TRBJ1-1
TGTGCCAGCTCACCAGCCTCAGGGTGGTACACTGAAGCTTTCTTT
CASSPASGWYTEAFF
>TRBD1|TRBV2|-|TRBJ1-5
TGTGCCAGCAGCGAGACAGGGGCGGGTCAGCCCCAGCATTTT
CASSETGAGQPQHF
>TRBD2|TRBV10-3|-|TRBJ2-1
TGTGCCATCAGTGAGTCGGGGACTAGCGGGGGGCTCGATGAGCAGTTCTTC
CAISESGTSGGLDEQFF
>-|TRBV7-2|-|TRBJ1-2
TGTGCCAGCAGCTTAATCGGGATACTCTATGGCTACACCTTC
CASSLIGILYGYTF
>TRBD2|TRBV5-1|-|TRBJ2-3
TGCGCCAGCAGCTTTGCCCTAGCGGGGGGCCTAGATACGCAGTATTTT
CASSFALAGGLDTQYF
>-|TRBV19|-|TRBJ2-5
TGTGCCAGTAGTATTTGGTCGGGGGGCGTTGGAGAGACCCAGTACTTC
CASSIWSGGVGETQYF
>TRBD1|TRBV19|-|TRBJ2-7
TGTGCCAGTAGTATTGGGGGACAGGCCTACGAGCAGTACTTC
CASSIGGQAYEQYF